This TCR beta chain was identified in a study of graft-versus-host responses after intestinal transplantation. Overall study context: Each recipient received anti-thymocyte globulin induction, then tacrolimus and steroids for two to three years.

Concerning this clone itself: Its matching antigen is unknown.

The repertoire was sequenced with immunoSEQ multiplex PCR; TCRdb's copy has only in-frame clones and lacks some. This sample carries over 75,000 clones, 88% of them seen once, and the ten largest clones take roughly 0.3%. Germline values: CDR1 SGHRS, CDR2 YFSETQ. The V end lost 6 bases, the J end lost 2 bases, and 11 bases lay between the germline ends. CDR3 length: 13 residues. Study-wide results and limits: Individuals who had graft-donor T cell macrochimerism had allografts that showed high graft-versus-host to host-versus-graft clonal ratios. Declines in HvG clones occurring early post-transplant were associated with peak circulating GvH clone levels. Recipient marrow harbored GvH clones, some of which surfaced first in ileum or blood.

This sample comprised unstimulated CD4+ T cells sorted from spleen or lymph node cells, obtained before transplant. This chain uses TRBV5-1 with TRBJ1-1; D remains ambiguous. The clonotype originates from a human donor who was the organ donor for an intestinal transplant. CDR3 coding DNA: TGCGCCAGCAAGACGGCGGCCAACACTGAAGCTTTCTTT. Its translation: CASKTAANTEAFF.